This passage covers 6 T cell receptor beta chains from one sample sequenced in a study of T cell responses to AZD1222 COVID-19 vaccine. Sequencing used immunoSEQ multiplex PCR; TCRdb keeps in-frame clones, though not all of them. The table has about 130,000 clones, approximately 94% seen once; the top ten hold around 3.1%. The source was peripheral blood, collected on day 0 of AZD1222 vaccination. These receptors all come from an adult in good health.

The rearrangement links TRBV14 to TRBJ1-6, with 7 bases fitting TRBD1. This CDR3 is built from 15 residues. Germline-derived CDR1 and CDR2 are SGHDN and FVKESK. The trim removed 4 bases at V and 9 bases at J, leaving 9 bases unmatched. In nucleotides, the CDR3 is TGTGCCAGCAGCCTCGGACAGGCGAGGGGTTCACCCCTCCACTTT. This codes for CASSLGQARGSPLHF.

The chain couples TRBV28 to TRBJ2-7; 8 bases match TRBD1. The CDR3 spans 16 residues. Germline V CDR1 and CDR2: MDHEN, SYDVKM. V lost 5 bases and J lost 0; bases outside the gene matches: 9. CDR3 coding DNA: TGTGCCAGCAGTCCTACCGGGACAGGTACCTCCTACGAGCAGTACTTC. It is translated as CASSPTGTGTSYEQYF.

The chain employs TRBV4-1 and TRBJ1-2, with 9 positions matching TRBD1. The CDR3 covers 15 residues. V was pared by 4 bases and J by 4 bases, with 7 bases of the junction left unmatched. Germline CDR1 and CDR2: MGHRA and YSYEKL. The CDR3 sequence: CASSLLTGGGYGYTF. As DNA, the CDR3 is TGCGCCAGCAGCCTACTGACAGGGGGGGGCTATGGCTACACCTTC.

The V call is TRBV10-3, the J call TRBJ1-1, with D perhaps matching TRBD1 (5 bases). Trimming shortened V by 1 base and J by 3 bases, and 15 bases separated the two germline ends. CDR3 length: 16 amino acids. Per germline, CDR1 ENHRY and CDR2 SYGVKD. This CDR3 reads CAISEFQGPLDTEAFF. The CDR3 DNA reads as TGTGCCATCAGTGAGTTTCAGGGTCCTCTGGACACTGAAGCTTTCTTT.

The chain uses TRBV6-5 and TRBJ1-5; weak D call: TRBD1 (6 bases). Germline-derived CDR1 and CDR2 are MNHEY and SVGAGI. This CDR3 region has 15 residues. V lost 7 bases to trimming and J lost 2 bases, with 15 bases between them. The CDR3 region has the DNA TGTGCCAGCACCCCGAGGGGGAGCGGCAATCAGCCCCAGCATTTT. This codes for CASTPRGSGNQPQHF.

This clone came up once. The chain links TRBV9 to TRBJ1-2; D is undetermined. The CDR3 is 13 amino acids. Trimming left V 2 bases short and J 3 bases short, with 8 bases between. Germline V CDR1 and CDR2: SGDLS, YYNGEE. For the CDR3, the DNA is TGTGCCAGCAGCGTGACGGAGTACTATGGCTACACCTTC. It encodes CASSVTEYYGYTF.